The 8 T cell receptor beta chains presented below share a single source sample, sequenced in a study of long-term antiretroviral therapy in people with HIV. The assay, immunoSEQ v3.0, was run at survey level. TCRdb's copy holds only in-frame clones and misses some; the assay was immunoSEQ multiplex PCR. Of roughly 10,000 clones in the sample, 81% are singletons; the top ten hold 15% to 20%. The source was unsorted PBMCs, collected 1.8 years after starting antiretroviral therapy. These receptors all come from a man between 40 and 49 years old with HIV.

The rearrangement uses TRBV10-3 and TRBJ2-5, with D possibly TRBD2 on 5 matching bases. Trimming removed 3 bases from V and 4 bases from J, with 21 bases in between. Germline loops: CDR1 ENHRY, CDR2 SYGVKD. This CDR3 comprises 17 residues. The CDR3 loop is CAISDPSSGKVLETQYF. In DNA, the CDR3 is TGTGCCATCAGTGATCCCTCCTCGGGAAAAGTACTAGAGACCCAGTACTTC.

V and J are TRBV10-3 and TRBJ1-1; D unresolved. Germline V gene lookup returns CDR1 ENHRY and CDR2 SYGVKD. The CDR3 has 11 amino acids. V was cut by 6 bases and J by 1 base, with 3 bases left in between. This chain's CDR3 is CAIRENTEAFF. The CDR3, as DNA: TGTGCCATCAGAGAGAACACTGAAGCTTTCTTT.

The J gene is TRBJ2-6, the V gene TRBV19, with D possibly matching TRBD2 (7 bases). V was shortened by 10 bases and J by 5 bases, with 18 bases between the two germline ends. CDR3 size: 15 residues. Per the germline V gene, CDR1 is LNHDA and CDR2 is SQIVND (reference sequence). The CDR3 loop is CATLGGGLRANVLTF. The CDR3 DNA follows: TGTGCCACCCTGGGGGGGGGCCTCCGGGCCAACGTCCTGACTTTC.

The V call is TRBV19, the J call TRBJ2-5; D may be TRBD1 (7 bases). This CDR3 region has 17 residues. V was trimmed by 0 bases and J by 5 bases, leaving 19 bases between them. Germline V lookup: CDR1 LNHDA, CDR2 SQIVND (reference sequence). In DNA form, the CDR3 reads TGTGCCAGTAGTATAGACACTCAGGGGGGCGGGATTGAGACCCAGTACTTC. As protein: CASSIDTQGGGIETQYF.

A few counts support this clone. The chain couples TRBV14 to TRBJ2-5; D may be TRBD1 or TRBD2 (6 bases each). Between the trimmed V and J ends, which lost 1 base and 4 bases, there was a span of 16 bases. The CDR3 totals 16 residues. CDR1 and CDR2 (germline): SGHDN, FVKESK. CDR3 protein: CASSQGRTGGGETQYF. In nucleotides, the CDR3 is TGTGCCAGCAGCCAAGGGCGAACAGGAGGGGGAGAGACCCAGTACTTC.

The J gene is TRBJ2-3, the V gene TRBV9; a possible D gene is TRBD2 (6 bases). CDR3 size: 14 residues. V was clipped by 0 bases and J by 6 bases, with 11 bases between them. Germline lookup yields CDR1 SGDLS and CDR2 YYNGEE. The CDR3 loop reads CASSVVGSTDTQYF. CDR3 coding DNA: TGTGCCAGCAGCGTAGTCGGGAGTACGGATACGCAGTATTTT.

The chain is built from TRBV27 and TRBJ2-7, with D perhaps matching TRBD2 (6 bases). The CDR3 has 14 amino acids. The germline gives CDR1 MNHEY, CDR2 SMNVEV (reference sequence). V was cut by 2 bases and J by 2 bases, with 10 bases left in between. The CDR3 DNA sequence: TGTGCCAGCAGTTTAGCGGCTAGCGCCTACGAGCAGTACTTC. It codes for CASSLAASAYEQYF.

This sequence joins TRBV30 and TRBJ1-3, with D possibly TRBD1 on 5 matching bases. The CDR3 is made up of 16 amino acids. The germline gives CDR1 GTSNPN, CDR2 SVGIG (reference sequence). Deletions cut 3 bases from V and 3 bases from J, with 18 bases between. As DNA, the CDR3 is TGTGCCTGGAGGACGGGCGTGGGACCCTTTGGAAACACCATATATTTT. Residues: CAWRTGVGPFGNTIYF.